Listed below are T cell receptor beta chains from one sample, sequenced in a study of cytomegalovirus exposure and HLA in healthy donors. Libraries were prepared by immunoSEQ multiplex PCR; TCRdb keeps only in-frame clonotypes and omits some of them. This sample yields around 170,000 clones, of which about 85% are seen a single time; 1% to 1.5% belongs to the top ten. Sequencing was performed on PBMCs. Receptors originate from a man aged 50 to 59 in good health and CMV-seropositive. Each CDR3 is given with its conserved first and last residue.

len | v_gene | CDR3aa
16 | TRBV19 | CASSNPSSEAYNEQFF
13 | TRBV2 | CASERTSGSEQYF
9 | TRBV20-1 | CTPSDEQFF
15 | TRBV11-3 | CASSLGGLASNEQFF
15 | TRBV18 | CASSFPTEGKNIQYF
17 | TRBV7-3 | CASSRGGTGGSSTEAFF
16 | TRBV18 | CASSPPGQGKKNEQYF
15 | TRBV28 | CASSFIGSSGNTIYF
14 | TRBV5-6 | CASSLRALNTEAFF
15 | TRBV11-3 | CASSLRPGGPYEQYF
19 | TRBV29-1 | CSTRGGAGALISSYNEQFF
11 | TRBV18 | CASAVYNEQFF
13 | TRBV7-2 | CASSLPSTDTQYF
13 | TRBV30 | CAWRRAGPFGYTF
14 | TRBV11-2 | CASSLQPGGETQYF
16 | TRBV7-9 | CSSSRMTSGRSNEQFF
10 | TRBV6-1 | CASGEAKQYF
14 | TRBV7-6 | CASSLGGTSYEQYF
16 | TRBV9 | CASSLGGTGSSYEQYF
15 | TRBV10-3 | CAISEGLMGNPEAFF
12 | TRBV28 | CASSGSYYEQYF
14 | TRBV27 | CASSPAGQGHEQYF
15 | TRBV9 | CASSPRTGGASGYTF
13 | TRBV10-3 | CAISFQRWETQYF
16 | TRBV6-5 | CASSYSTGLAEETQYF